The 17 T cell receptor beta chains below were found in one sample sequenced in a study of blood T cell repertoires in COVID-19. TCRdb keeps only in-frame clones here, not all; method: immunoSEQ multiplex PCR. Of about 230,000 clones in the sample, around 83% were seen once. The sequencing input was peripheral blood. The receptors originated from a woman in her fifties or sixties with acute or convalescent COVID-19.

The V call is TRBV7-9, the J call TRBJ1-2; TRBD1 is a possible D gene (5 bases). This CDR3 has 14 amino acids. V shed 2 bases and J shed 2 bases, with 9 bases lying between them. Germline CDR1 and CDR2: SEHNR and FQNEAQ (reference sequence). The CDR3 nucleotides are TGTGCCAGCAGCTTATTAGGGGTGAACTATGGCTACACCTTC. This translates into CASSLLGVNYGYTF.

This clone has just one count. The chain combines TRBV30 with TRBJ2-2; 8 bases are a match to TRBD1. Germline CDR1 reads GTSNPN; CDR2 reads SVGIG (reference sequence). CDR3 length equals 16 residues. J was trimmed by 5 bases and V by 2 bases; bases with no gene match: 10. CDR3 residues: CAWSPKTQGATGELFF. In DNA, the CDR3 is TGTGCCTGGAGTCCAAAGACGCAGGGGGCGACCGGGGAGCTGTTTTTT.

V and J are TRBV11-2 and TRBJ2-2; 10 bases align to TRBD1. The V gene end was trimmed by 2 bases and the J gene end by 6 bases; junction bases not matched to a gene: 6. CDR3 length equals 16 residues. Germline values: CDR1 SGHAT, CDR2 FQNNGV. CDR3 coding DNA: TGTGCCAGCAGCTTATCGGGGACAGGGGCCGCCGGGGAGCTGTTTTTT. As protein: CASSLSGTGAAGELFF.

V gene TRBV3-1 (or the pseudogene TRBV3-2) combines with J gene TRBJ2-1; D is perhaps TRBD2 (6 bases). Germline V lookup: CDR1 LGHDT, CDR2 YNNKEL (reference sequence). CDR3 length: 16 amino acids. V was clipped by 0 bases and J by 2 bases, with 11 bases between them. The CDR3 coding sequence is TGTGCCAGCAGCCAAGACGCGGCGGGAACCTACAATGAGCAGTTCTTC. It codes for CASSQDAAGTYNEQFF.

The chain links TRBV19 to TRBJ1-1, with a possible D match to TRBD1 (5 bases). Germline V gene lookup returns CDR1 LNHDA and CDR2 SQIVND (reference sequence). Trimming took 6 bases from V and 1 from J, leaving 9 bases between them. This CDR3 has 13 residues. The CDR3 spells CASSVGGNTEAFF. The CDR3 DNA is TGTGCCAGTAGCGTCGGGGGGAACACTGAAGCTTTCTTT.

CDR3 nucleotide sequence: TGTGCCAGCAGCTCTCCGGACTCGACCGGGGAGCTGTTTTTT. It encodes CASSSPDSTGELFF. This chain links TRBV11-3 with TRBJ2-2; maybe TRBD2 (5 bases). Per the germline V gene, CDR1 is SGHNT and CDR2 is YENEEA. The CDR3 runs to 14 residues. With 4 bases removed from V and 5 bases from J, the gap between germline ends came to 11 bases.

V is TRBV7-9 and J is TRBJ2-1; 13 nucleotides align to TRBD2. V gave up 0 bases and J gave up 2 bases; unmatched junction bases: 7. CDR3 length: 19 residues. The germline V gene encodes CDR1 SEHNR and CDR2 FQNEAQ (reference sequence). CDR3: CASSLAGLAGEGTYNEQFF. Written as DNA, the CDR3 is TGTGCCAGCAGCTTAGCCGGACTAGCGGGAGAGGGGACCTACAATGAGCAGTTCTTC.

This clone was observed a few times. The J gene is TRBJ2-6, the V gene TRBV19, with no clear D. This CDR3 region has 13 residues. CDR1 and CDR2 from the germline V gene are LNHDA and SQIVND (reference sequence). V lost 11 bases and J 0 bases, leaving 8 bases between the germline ends. CDR3 nucleotide sequence: TGTGCCGCACACAACTCTGGGGCCAACGTCCTGACTTTC. Translated, it gives CAAHNSGANVLTF.

Turning to this clone: At one of its ends the junction is not consistent with the germline gene, which may arise from a read error. The chain employs TRBV4-2 and TRBJ2-7, with 7 nucleotides matching TRBD1. In germline, CDR1 is LGHNA, CDR2 YNFKEQ. The length of the CDR3 is 16 residues. The CDR3: CAGSDYTGTASYEQYF. The CDR3 nucleotides are TGTGCCGGCAGCGATTATACCGGGACAGCCTCCTACGAGCAGTACTTC.

The chain joins TRBV28 to TRBJ1-5; maybe TRBD1 (5 bases). The CDR3 is made up of 14 amino acids. The V gene lost 8 bases and the J gene lost 3 bases, with 14 bases spanning the gap. Looked up from germline, CDR1 is MDHEN and CDR2 is SYDVKM. The CDR3 protein is CASRLGGDNQPQHF. CDR3 nucleotides: TGTGCCAGCCGCTTGGGGGGAGACAATCAGCCCCAGCATTTT.

The rearrangement links TRBV10-2 to TRBJ2-7; D gene uncertain. The germline V gene has CDR1 WSHSY and CDR2 SAAADI. Between the trimmed V and J ends, which lost 2 bases and 6 bases, there was a span of 14 bases. CDR3 length equals 14 residues. The DNA of the CDR3 is TGCGCCAGCAGTGAGGGATTTGGGCCCCTCGAGCAGTACTTC. The encoded protein is CASSEGFGPLEQYF.

The V and J genes are TRBV6-4 and TRBJ2-3, with TRBD2 matching 7 bases. V shed 0 bases, J shed 14 bases, and the junction held 5 bases outside the gene matches. The CDR3 totals 12 residues. Germline V gene lookup returns CDR1 MRHNA and CDR2 SNTAGT. The CDR3 nucleotides are TGTGCCAGCAGTGACTCAGGGACTACTCTGTATTTT. This translates into CASSDSGTTLYF.

This sequence joins TRBV7-9 and TRBJ2-5; 7 nucleotides line up with TRBD2. J gave up 1 base and V 2 bases, and 4 bases lay outside the gene matches. The CDR3 is 15 residues long. Germline V gives CDR1 SEHNR, CDR2 FQNEAQ (reference sequence). The CDR3 nucleotides are TGTGCCAGCAGCTTACGCGGGAGAGTCCAAGAGACCCAGTACTTC. Translated: CASSLRGRVQETQYF. The variable domain in full, completed from reference TRBV7-9 and TRBJ2-5, reads DTGVSQNPRHKITKRGQNVTFRCDPISEHNRLYWYRQTLGQGPEFLTYFQNEAQLEKSRLLSDRFSAERPKGSFSTLEIQRTEQGDSAMYLCASSLRGRVQETQYFGPGTRLLVL.

This clone has a handful of counts. V gene TRBV7-2 combines with J gene TRBJ2-1, with 7 bases that match TRBD1. Trimming cost V 4 bases and J 4 bases; bases outside gene matches: 10. The CDR3 runs to 16 residues. Germline V CDR1 and CDR2: SGHTA, FQGNSA. In DNA, the CDR3 is TGTGCCAGCAGCTACCGACAGGGCGGCCTTTACAATGAGCAGTTCTTC. Protein: CASSYRQGGLYNEQFF.

The rearrangement joins TRBV11-2 to TRBJ1-2; 9 bases fit TRBD1. CDR1 and CDR2 (germline): SGHAT, FQNNGV. With 6 bases clipped from V and 4 bases from J, the junction kept 9 bases outside the gene matches. The CDR3 runs to 15 residues. CDR3 in amino acids: CASRKPGQGPYGYTF. CDR3 sequence (DNA): TGTGCCAGCAGAAAACCGGGACAGGGACCCTATGGCTACACCTTC.

This rearrangement joins TRBV19 to TRBJ2-1; TRBD1 aligns across 8 bases. Germline values: CDR1 LNHDA, CDR2 SQIVND (reference sequence). This CDR3 has 15 amino acids. Germline trimming cut 2 bases from V and 4 bases from J; bases unmatched to any gene: 4. CDR3 loop: CASSIQGARYNEQFF. In DNA form, the CDR3 reads TGTGCCAGTAGTATACAGGGGGCGCGGTACAATGAGCAGTTCTTC.

The gene calls are TRBV9 and TRBJ2-7; weak D call: TRBD1 (6 bases). In germline, CDR1 is SGDLS, CDR2 YYNGEE. The CDR3 covers 14 residues. V was clipped by 4 bases and J by 0 bases, with 11 bases between them. CDR3 residues: CASSTRDNSYEQYF. The CDR3 region has the DNA TGTGCCAGCAGCACCCGGGACAACTCCTACGAGCAGTACTTC. The variable domain in full, with the rest retrieved from reference TRBV9 and TRBJ2-7, is DSGVTQTPKHLITATGQRVTLRCSPRSGDLSVYWYQQSLDQGLQFLIQYYNGEERAKGNILERFSAQQFPDLHSELNLSSLELGDSALYFCASSTRDNSYEQYFGPGTRLTVT.